The sequence of this T cell receptor beta chain was determined in a study of shared clonotypes between healthy human individuals. This table comes from immunoSEQ multiplex PCR, and its TCRdb copy is limited to in-frame clones, with some not included. The sample carries some 2 million clones, 85% to 95% recorded once. This clone has a single count. Germline CDR1 reads LNHDA; CDR2 reads SQIVND (reference sequence). The CDR3 sequence is 20 residues long. Trimming removed 4 bases from V and 6 bases from J; junction bases left unmatched: 21. This rearrangement joins TRBV19 to TRBJ2-7, with 13 bases lining up with TRBD2. Source material: naive CD4+ T cells sorted from blood. The subset was: CD45RA+ positively selected. The TCR was taken from a man between 18 and 35 years old in good health. This CDR3 reads CASSTQAGLGLAGEPREQYF. The CDR3 DNA reads as TGTGCCAGTAGTACCCAAGCGGGACTCGGACTAGCGGGAGAGCCCCGCGAGCAGTACTTC.